These T cell receptor beta chains were read from a single sample in a study of shared clonotypes between healthy human individuals. Libraries were prepared by immunoSEQ multiplex PCR; TCRdb keeps only in-frame clonotypes and omits some of them. The data hold approximately 2.4 million clones, with approximately 94% observed a single time. The specimen was naive CD4+ T cells sorted from blood. The receptor set was obtained from a man aged 18 to 35 in good health. Both conserved end residues are part of each CDR3. The D gene is left open where the match is weak. A clone size is listed for some rows: how often the clone was seen (once, few, many), or a class if it is expanded.

J | D | size | V | DNA | CDR3
TRBJ2-7 | . | . | TRBV7-2 | TGTGCCAGCAGCTTAATATCTCTTTCCTACGAGCAGTACTTC | CASSLISLSYEQYF
TRBJ2-5 | TRBD2 | . | TRBV19 | TGTGCCAGTAGTATGAGGGCGGGGGTGACCCAAGAGACCCAGTACTTC | CASSMRAGVTQETQYF
TRBJ2-7 | TRBD2 | . | TRBV6-6 | TGTGCCAGCAGTTACCGAGGACTAGCGGGGGAGCAGTACTTC | CASSYRGLAGEQYF
TRBJ2-7 | . | . | TRBV21-1 | TGTGCCAGCAGCAAAGCTGGACAGGGTTTGCCAAAAATCTACGAGCAGTACTTC | CASSKAGQGLPKIYEQYF
TRBJ2-3 | . | . | TRBV4-1 | TGCGCCAGCAGCCAAGACGGGCGGGACACAGATACGCAGTATTTT | CASSQDGRDTDTQYF
TRBJ2-2 | TRBD1 | . | TRBV5-1 | TGCGCCAGCAGCCAGGGACAGGCCTACACCGGGGAGCTGTTTTTT | CASSQGQAYTGELFF
TRBJ2-1 | . | . | TRBV7-9 | TGTGCCAGCAGCTTAGCGGAATCGACGCAGTTCTTC | CASSLAESTQFF
TRBJ2-1 | TRBD2 | . | TRBV7-7 | TGTGCTAGCAGCTTATGCCTTGGGACTAGCGGGAGGGCTACCGCCCGGTTCTTC | CASSLCLGTSGRATARFF
TRBJ1-1 | TRBD1 | . | TRBV5-1 | TGCGCCAGCAGCAAAGACAGGGGTGAAACTGAAGCTTTCTTT | CASSKDRGETEAFF
TRBJ2-3 | TRBD2 | . | TRBV6-1 | TGTGCCAGCAGTAAACTAGCGGGGGGGGCAGATACGCAGTATTTT | CASSKLAGGADTQYF
TRBJ1-5 | . | . | TRBV6-1 | TGTGCCAGCTGGGGGACGGGTTACAATCAGCCCCAGCATTTT | CASWGTGYNQPQHF
TRBJ2-2 | . | . | TRBV4-1 | TGCGCCAGCAGCCAAGATAGGTTAGGGGCCCAGGGCACCGGGGAGCTGTTTTTT | CASSQDRLGAQGTGELFF
TRBJ1-6 | TRBD1 | . | TRBV28 | TGTGCCAGCATATCGGGACAGGGGGCATTAATGGATTCACCCCTCCACTTT | CASISGQGALMDSPLHF
TRBJ1-5 | . | . | TRBV5-8 | TGTGCCAGCAGCTTTAACAATCAGCCCCAGCATTTT | CASSFNNQPQHF
TRBJ2-3 | . | . | TRBV30 | TGTGCCTGGAGTGTTGGAACTAGCACAGATACGCAGTATTTT | CAWSVGTSTDTQYF
TRBJ1-5 | . | . | TRBV30 | TGTGCCTGGAGTGTCTCAGGGAATCAGCCCCAGCATTTT | CAWSVSGNQPQHF
TRBJ2-7 | TRBD1 | . | TRBV2 | TGTGCCAGCACCATGGGGGGACAGGGATCCTACGAGCAGTACTTC | CASTMGGQGSYEQYF
TRBJ2-1 | . | . | TRBV2 | TGTGCCAGCAGTGAAATGGGACTCCCTACATTCGAGCAGTTCTTC | CASSEMGLPTFEQFF
TRBJ2-7 | . | . | TRBV6-6 | TGTGCCAGCAGTTACTCATTGGGATTTACCTACGAGCAGTACTTC | CASSYSLGFTYEQYF
TRBJ2-3 | . | . | TRBV2 | TGTGCCAGCACCGCCGTGTCGCCGACCACAGATACGCAGTATTTT | CASTAVSPTTDTQYF
TRBJ2-3 | TRBD2 | . | TRBV6-5 | TGTGCCAGCAGTTACTCTCCTAGCGGCCTCACAGATACGCAGTATTTT | CASSYSPSGLTDTQYF
TRBJ2-4 | . | . | TRBV6-6 | TGTGCCAGCAGTTACTCAACCGGGAACATTCAGTACTTC | CASSYSTGNIQYF
TRBJ2-2 | . | . | TRBV2 | TGTGCCAGCAGTGTTGGCGGGGAGCTGTTTTTT | CASSVGGELFF
TRBJ2-7 | . | . | TRBV18 | TGTGCCAGCTCCACCACGGGGCAGGTCGGCCACGAGCAGTACTTC | CASSTTGQVGHEQYF
TRBJ2-7 | . | . | TRBV5-4 | TGTGCCAGCAGCTCCCAGTACGAGCAGTACTTC | CASSSQYEQYF
TRBJ2-5 | . | . | TRBV7-6 | TGTGCCAGCAGTTTCTCCGGGGAGACCCAGTACTTC | CASSFSGETQYF
TRBJ2-1 | . | . | TRBV7-2 | TGTGCCAGCAGCTTAGAACTGTCATCCTACAATGAGCAGTTCTTC | CASSLELSSYNEQFF
TRBJ2-5 | TRBD1 | . | TRBV7-2 | TGTGCCAGCAGCTTAGTTCGACCAGGGGGCAACCGGCTCCAAGAGACCCAGTACTTC | CASSLVRPGGNRLQETQYF
TRBJ1-2 | . | . | TRBV6-5 | TGTGCCAGCAGGGGGGGCGGATTCTCTGGCTACACCTTC | CASRGGGFSGYTF
TRBJ1-6 | TRBD1 | once | TRBV7-2 | TGTGCCAGCAGCCCACCGGGGACAGGGGGGAATTCACCCCTCCACTTT | CASSPPGTGGNSPLHF
TRBJ1-1 | . | . | TRBV18 | TGTGCCAGCTCACTACGGGACAATGAAGCTTTCTTT | CASSLRDNEAFF
TRBJ2-4 | . | . | TRBV5-1 | TGCGCCAGCAGCTTTGGCCCTCCCGGGGCCAAAAACATTCAGTACTTC | CASSFGPPGAKNIQYF
TRBJ1-6 | TRBD1 | . | TRBV29-1 | TGCAGCGTTGCTACAGGGGGTAATTCACCCCTCCACTTT | CSVATGGNSPLHF
TRBJ1-1 | TRBD1 | . | TRBV5-5 | TGTGCCAGCAGCTTTACCGGGACAGGGTCTGGGAACACTGAAGCTTTCTTT | CASSFTGTGSGNTEAFF
TRBJ2-2 | . | . | TRBV19 | TGTGCCAGTAGTATCCGAGGAGGGGCCGGGGAGCTGTTTTTT | CASSIRGGAGELFF
TRBJ1-3 | . | . | TRBV28 | TGTGCCAGCAGCCCACAGGGCTCTGGAAACACCATATATTTT | CASSPQGSGNTIYF
TRBJ2-1 | TRBD1 | . | TRBV30 | TGTGCCTGGGACAGGGCTACCAACAATGAGCAGTTCTTC | CAWDRATNNEQFF
TRBJ1-2 | TRBD1 | . | TRBV14 | TGTGCCAGCAGCCACCAACAAGCAGGGGGCCATGGCTACACCTTC | CASSHQQAGGHGYTF
TRBJ2-1 | . | . | TRBV7-6 | TGTGCCAGCAGCTTAGCGACAGGATCCTACAATGAGCAGTTCTTC | CASSLATGSYNEQFF
TRBJ2-1 | TRBD2 | once | TRBV9 | TGTGCCAGCAGCGTTCTAGCGGGAGGGCCGGTTGAGCAGTTCTTC | CASSVLAGGPVEQFF